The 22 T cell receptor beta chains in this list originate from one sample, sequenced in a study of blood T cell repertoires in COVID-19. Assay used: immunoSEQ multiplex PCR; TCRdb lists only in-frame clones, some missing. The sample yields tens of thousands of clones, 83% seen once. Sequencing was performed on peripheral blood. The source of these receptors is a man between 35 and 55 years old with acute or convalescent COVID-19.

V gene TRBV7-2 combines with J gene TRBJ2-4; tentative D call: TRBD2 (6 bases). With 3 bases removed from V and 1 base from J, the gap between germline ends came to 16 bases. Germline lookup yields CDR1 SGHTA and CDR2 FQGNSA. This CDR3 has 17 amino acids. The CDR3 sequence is CASSFPSSGGAKNIQYF. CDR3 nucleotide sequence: TGTGCCAGCAGCTTCCCCTCTAGTGGGGGGGCCAAAAACATTCAGTACTTC.

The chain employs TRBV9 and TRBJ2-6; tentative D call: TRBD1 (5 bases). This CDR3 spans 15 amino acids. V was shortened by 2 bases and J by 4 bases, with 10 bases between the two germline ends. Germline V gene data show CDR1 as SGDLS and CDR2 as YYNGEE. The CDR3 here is CASSVGPGGANVLTF. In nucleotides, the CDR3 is TGTGCCAGCAGCGTGGGGCCAGGAGGGGCCAACGTCCTGACTTTC. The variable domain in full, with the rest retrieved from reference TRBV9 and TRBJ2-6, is DSGVTQTPKHLITATGQRVTLRCSPRSGDLSVYWYQQSLDQGLQFLIQYYNGEERAKGNILERFSAQQFPDLHSELNLSSLELGDSALYFCASSVGPGGANVLTFGAGSRLTVL.

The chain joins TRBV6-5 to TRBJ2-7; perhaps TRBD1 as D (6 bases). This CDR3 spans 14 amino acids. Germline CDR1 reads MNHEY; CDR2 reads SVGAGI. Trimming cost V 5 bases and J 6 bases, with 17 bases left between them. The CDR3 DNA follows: TGTGCCAGCAGTCAGCCCTGGGGGCAGCGCGAGCAGTACTTC. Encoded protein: CASSQPWGQREQYF.

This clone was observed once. CDR3 DNA sequence: TGTGCCAGCAGCTTTTCCCCAGCGGGAGGTCCCTACAATGAGCAGTTCTTC. Its protein product is CASSFSPAGGPYNEQFF. V gene TRBV5-4 combines with J gene TRBJ2-1, with 9 bases identical to TRBD2. The CDR3 totals 17 residues. V trimming: 2 bases; J trimming: 2 bases; junction bases outside the gene matches: 8. Germline assignment: CDR1 SGHNT and CDR2 YYREEE (reference sequence).

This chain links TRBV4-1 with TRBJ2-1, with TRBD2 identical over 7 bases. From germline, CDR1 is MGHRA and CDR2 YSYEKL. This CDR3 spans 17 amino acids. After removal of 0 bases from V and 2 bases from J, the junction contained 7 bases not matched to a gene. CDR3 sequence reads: CASSQDLTGGTYNEQFF. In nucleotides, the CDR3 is TGCGCCAGCAGCCAAGATCTAACGGGAGGTACCTACAATGAGCAGTTCTTC.

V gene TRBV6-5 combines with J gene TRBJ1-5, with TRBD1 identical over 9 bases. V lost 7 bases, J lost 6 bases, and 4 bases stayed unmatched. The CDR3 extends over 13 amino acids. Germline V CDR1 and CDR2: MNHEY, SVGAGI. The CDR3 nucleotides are TGTGCCAGCAACCAGGACAGGGGTCAGCCCCAGCATTTT. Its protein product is CASNQDRGQPQHF.

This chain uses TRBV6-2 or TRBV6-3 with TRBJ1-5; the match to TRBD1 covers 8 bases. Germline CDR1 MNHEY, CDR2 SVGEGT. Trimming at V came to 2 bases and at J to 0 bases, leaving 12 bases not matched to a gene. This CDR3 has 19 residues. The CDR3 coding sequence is TGTGCCAGCAGTTACGTGAGGAGGACAGGGCGATATAGCAATCAGCCCCAGCATTTT. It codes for CASSYVRRTGRYSNQPQHF.

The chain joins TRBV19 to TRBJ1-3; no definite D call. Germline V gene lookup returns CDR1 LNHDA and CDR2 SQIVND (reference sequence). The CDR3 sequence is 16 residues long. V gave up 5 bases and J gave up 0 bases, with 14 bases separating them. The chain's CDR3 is CASSAPSRVSGNTIYF. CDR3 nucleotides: TGTGCCAGTAGTGCACCATCGAGGGTCTCTGGAAACACCATATATTTT. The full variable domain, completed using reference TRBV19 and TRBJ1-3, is DGGITQSPKYLFRKEGQNVTLSCEQNLNHDAMYWYRQDPGQGLRLIYYSQIVNDFQKGDIAEGYSVSREKKESFPLTVTSAQKNPTAFYLCASSAPSRVSGNTIYFGEGSWLTVV.

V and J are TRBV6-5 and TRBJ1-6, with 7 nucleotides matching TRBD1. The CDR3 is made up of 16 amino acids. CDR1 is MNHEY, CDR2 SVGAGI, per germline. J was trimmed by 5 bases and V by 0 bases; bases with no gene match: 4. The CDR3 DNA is TGTGCCAGCAGTTACTCTTGGGACAGCAATAATTCACCCCTCCACTTT. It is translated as CASSYSWDSNNSPLHF.

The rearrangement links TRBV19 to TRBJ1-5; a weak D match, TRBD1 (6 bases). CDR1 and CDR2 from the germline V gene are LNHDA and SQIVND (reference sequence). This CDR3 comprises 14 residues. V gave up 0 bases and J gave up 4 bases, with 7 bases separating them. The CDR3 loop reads CASSIETGNQPQHF. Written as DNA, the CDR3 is TGTGCCAGTAGTATAGAAACAGGGAATCAGCCCCAGCATTTT.

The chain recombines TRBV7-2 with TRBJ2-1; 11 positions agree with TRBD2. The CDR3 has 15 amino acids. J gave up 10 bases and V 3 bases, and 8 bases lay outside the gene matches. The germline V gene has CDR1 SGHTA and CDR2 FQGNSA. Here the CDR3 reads CASSFNGLAGDEQFF. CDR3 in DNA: TGTGCCAGCAGCTTCAATGGACTAGCGGGCGACGAGCAGTTCTTC.

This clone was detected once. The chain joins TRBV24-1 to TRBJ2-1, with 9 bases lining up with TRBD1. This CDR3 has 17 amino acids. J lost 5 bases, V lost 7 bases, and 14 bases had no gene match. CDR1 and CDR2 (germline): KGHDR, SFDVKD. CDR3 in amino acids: CATSHRGQGSLDNEQFF. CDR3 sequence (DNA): TGTGCCACCAGCCACAGAGGACAGGGGTCTCTGGACAATGAGCAGTTCTTC.

CDR3 region: CATSMSMNTEAFF. The CDR3 nucleotides are TGTGCCACGTCGATGTCTATGAACACTGAAGCTTTCTTT. This rearrangement joins TRBV19 to TRBJ1-1, with D unclear. The ends were cut back, 10 bases at V and 0 bases at J, with 12 bases in the middle. Germline values: CDR1 LNHDA, CDR2 SQIVND (reference sequence). CDR3 size: 13 residues.

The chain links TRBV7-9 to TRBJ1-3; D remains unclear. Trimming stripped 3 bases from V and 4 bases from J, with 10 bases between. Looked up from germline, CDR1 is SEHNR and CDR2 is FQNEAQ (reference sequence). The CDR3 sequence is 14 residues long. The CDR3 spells CASSLGRSGNTIYF. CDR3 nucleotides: TGTGCCAGCAGCTTGGGGAGGTCCGGAAACACCATATATTTT.

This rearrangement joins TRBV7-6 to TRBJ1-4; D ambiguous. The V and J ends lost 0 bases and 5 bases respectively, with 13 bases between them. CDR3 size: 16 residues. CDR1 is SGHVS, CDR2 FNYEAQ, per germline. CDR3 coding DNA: TGTGCCAGCAGCTTAGCCGGGTTCGGCCGCAATGAAAAACTGTTTTTT. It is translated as CASSLAGFGRNEKLFF.

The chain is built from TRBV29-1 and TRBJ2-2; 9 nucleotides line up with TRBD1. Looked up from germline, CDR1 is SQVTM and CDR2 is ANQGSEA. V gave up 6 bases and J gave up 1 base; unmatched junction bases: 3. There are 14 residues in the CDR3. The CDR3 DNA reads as TGCAGCGTGCTGGGACAGGGGAACACCGGGGAGCTGTTTTTT. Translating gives CSVLGQGNTGELFF.

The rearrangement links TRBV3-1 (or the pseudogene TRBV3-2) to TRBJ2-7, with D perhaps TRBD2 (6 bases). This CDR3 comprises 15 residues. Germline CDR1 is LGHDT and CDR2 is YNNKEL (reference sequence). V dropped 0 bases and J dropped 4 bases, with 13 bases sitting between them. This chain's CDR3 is CASSQDPGGTYEQYF. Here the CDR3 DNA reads TGTGCCAGCAGCCAAGATCCGGGCGGGACGTACGAGCAGTACTTC.

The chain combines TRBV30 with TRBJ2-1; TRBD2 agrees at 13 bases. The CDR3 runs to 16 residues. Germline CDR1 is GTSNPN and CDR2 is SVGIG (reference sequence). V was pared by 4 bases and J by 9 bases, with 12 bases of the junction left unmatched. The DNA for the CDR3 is TGTGCCTGGAACCTCGGGAGGACTAGCGGGAGTGGTGAGCAGTTCTTC. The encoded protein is CAWNLGRTSGSGEQFF.

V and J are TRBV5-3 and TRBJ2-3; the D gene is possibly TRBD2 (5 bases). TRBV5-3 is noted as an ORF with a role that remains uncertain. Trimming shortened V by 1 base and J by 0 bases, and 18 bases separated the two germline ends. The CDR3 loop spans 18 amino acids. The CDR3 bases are TGTGCCAGAAGCTTGAATACTCGGCGGGCTCCTAGCACAGATACGCAGTATTTT. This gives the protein CARSLNTRRAPSTDTQYF.

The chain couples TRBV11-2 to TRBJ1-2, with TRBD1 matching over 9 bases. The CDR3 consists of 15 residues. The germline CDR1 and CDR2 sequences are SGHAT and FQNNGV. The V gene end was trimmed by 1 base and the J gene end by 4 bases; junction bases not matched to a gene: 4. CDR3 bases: TGTGCCAGCAGCTTAGCCGCGGGACAGGGCTATGGCTACACCTTC. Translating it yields CASSLAAGQGYGYTF.

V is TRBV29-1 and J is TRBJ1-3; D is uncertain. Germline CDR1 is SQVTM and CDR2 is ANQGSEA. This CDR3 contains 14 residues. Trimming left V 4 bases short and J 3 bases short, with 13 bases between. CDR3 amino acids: CSVAEGFGGNTIYF. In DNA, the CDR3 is TGCAGCGTTGCTGAGGGATTTGGTGGAAACACCATATATTTT.

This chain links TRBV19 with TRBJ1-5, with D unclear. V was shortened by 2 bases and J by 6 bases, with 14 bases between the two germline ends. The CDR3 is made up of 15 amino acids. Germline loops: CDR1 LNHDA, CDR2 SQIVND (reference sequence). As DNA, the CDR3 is TGTGCCAGTAGTATAAGAGGGATTGGGAGTCAGCCCCAGCATTTT. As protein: CASSIRGIGSQPQHF.